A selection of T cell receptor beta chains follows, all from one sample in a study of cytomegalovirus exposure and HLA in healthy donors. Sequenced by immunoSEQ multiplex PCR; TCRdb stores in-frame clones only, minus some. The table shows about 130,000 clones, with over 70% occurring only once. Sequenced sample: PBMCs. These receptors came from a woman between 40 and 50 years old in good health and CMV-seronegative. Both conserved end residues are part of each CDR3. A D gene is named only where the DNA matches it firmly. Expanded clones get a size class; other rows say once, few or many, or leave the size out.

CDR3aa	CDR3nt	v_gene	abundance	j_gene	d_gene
CASREAGELFF	TGTGCCAGCAGGGAGGCCGGGGAGCTGTTTTTT	TRBV21-1	NA	TRBJ2-2	NA
CASSPRTGVGNTIYF	TGTGCCAGCAGCCCCAGGACAGGGGTCGGAAACACCATATATTTT	TRBV7-2	NA	TRBJ1-3	TRBD1
CASSSHRGSQETQYF	TGTGCCAGCAGCTCTCACAGGGGATCCCAAGAGACCCAGTACTTC	TRBV5-8	NA	TRBJ2-5	TRBD1
CASSDSSGGKQFF	TGTGCCAGCAGTGATTCGAGTGGGGGGAAGCAGTTCTTC	TRBV6-1	NA	TRBJ2-1	NA
CASHSPGQLSYEQYF	TGTGCCAGCCATAGTCCGGGACAGCTCTCCTACGAGCAGTACTTC	TRBV18	NA	TRBJ2-7	TRBD1
CASRDRVNTEAFF	TGTGCCAGCAGGGACAGGGTGAACACTGAAGCTTTCTTT	TRBV6-1	NA	TRBJ1-1	TRBD1
CASSSKGQGDEKLFF	TGTGCCAGCAGTTCGAAGGGACAGGGAGACGAAAAACTGTTTTTT	TRBV28	NA	TRBJ1-4	TRBD1
CASSQGGGGQPQHF	TGTGCCAGCAGTCAGGGAGGGGGGGGTCAGCCCCAGCATTTT	TRBV2	NA	TRBJ1-5	NA
CASSDPVGYTF	TGTGCCAGCAGTGATCCTGTCGGCTACACCTTC	TRBV25-1	NA	TRBJ1-2	NA
CASSLGISTSGSKKQYF	TGTGCCAGCAGCTTGGGAATTTCGACTAGCGGGAGTAAGAAACAGTACTTC	TRBV5-6	NA	TRBJ2-7	TRBD2
CASTPGGGAYGYTF	TGTGCCAGCACCCCGGGGGGGGGCGCGTATGGCTACACCTTC	TRBV28	NA	TRBJ1-2	NA
CASTLPMGAEAFF	TGTGCCAGTACCCTCCCCATGGGCGCAGAAGCTTTCTTT	TRBV19	NA	TRBJ1-1	NA
CASSDTRNQPQHF	TGTGCCAGCAGCGACACAAGGAATCAGCCCCAGCATTTT	TRBV6-6	NA	TRBJ1-5	NA
CASSPLHSITYEQYF	TGTGCCAGCAGCCCCCTGCACAGTATAACCTACGAGCAGTACTTC	TRBV11-1	once	TRBJ2-7	NA
CASSPLDTSNTEAFF	TGTGCCAGCTCACCGTTGGACACCTCGAACACTGAAGCTTTCTTT	TRBV18	NA	TRBJ1-1	NA
CASSVGGQKTGEQYF	TGTGCCAGCAGCGTAGGGGGACAAAAGACGGGGGAGCAGTACTTC	TRBV9	NA	TRBJ2-7	NA
CANRSVPGFGDTQYF	TGTGCCAATCGTTCTGTGCCGGGGTTCGGGGATACGCAGTATTTT	TRBV19	NA	TRBJ2-3	NA
CASTVGTGFGYTF	TGTGCCAGCACCGTCGGGACAGGGTTTGGCTACACCTTC	TRBV28	NA	TRBJ1-2	TRBD1
CASSGGLNTGELFF	TGCGCCAGCAGCGGGGGCTTGAACACCGGGGAGCTGTTTTTT	TRBV5-1	NA	TRBJ2-2	NA
CASSKGQWEETQYF	TGTGCCAGCAGCAAGGGACAGTGGGAAGAGACCCAGTACTTC	TRBV5-6	NA	TRBJ2-5	TRBD1
CASSRAGGIQETQYF	TGTGCCAGCAGCCGAGCGGGAGGCATCCAAGAGACCCAGTACTTC	TRBV28	once	TRBJ2-5	TRBD2
CASSGLQKTSGKEGDTQYF	TGTGCCAGCAGTGGCCTTCAAAAGACTAGCGGGAAAGAGGGAGATACGCAGTATTTT	TRBV28	once	TRBJ2-3	TRBD2
CASSADRNTEAFF	TGTGCCAGCAGCGCAGACAGGAACACTGAAGCTTTCTTT	TRBV7-8	NA	TRBJ1-1	NA
CASSLGPLNTEAFF	TGTGCCAGCAGCTTAGGGCCCCTGAACACTGAAGCTTTCTTT	TRBV7-3	NA	TRBJ1-1	NA